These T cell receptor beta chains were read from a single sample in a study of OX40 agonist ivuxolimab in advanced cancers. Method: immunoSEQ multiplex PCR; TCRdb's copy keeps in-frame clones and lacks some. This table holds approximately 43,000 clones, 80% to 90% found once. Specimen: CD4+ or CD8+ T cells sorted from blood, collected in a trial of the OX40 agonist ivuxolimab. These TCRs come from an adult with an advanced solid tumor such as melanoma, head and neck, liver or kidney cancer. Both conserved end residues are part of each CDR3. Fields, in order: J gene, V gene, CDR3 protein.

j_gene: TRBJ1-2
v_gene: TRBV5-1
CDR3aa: CASSLRQGRGYTF

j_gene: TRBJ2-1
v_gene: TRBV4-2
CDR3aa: CASSQALAGTIAGGPNEQFF

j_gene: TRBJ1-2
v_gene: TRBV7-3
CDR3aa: CASSLTRDRGREYGYTF

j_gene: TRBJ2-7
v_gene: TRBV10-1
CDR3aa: CASNHTSGQGMDYEQYF

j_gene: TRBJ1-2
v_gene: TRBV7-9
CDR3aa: CASSSQGGYTF

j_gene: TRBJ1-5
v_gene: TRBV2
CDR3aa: CASRAQSGNLGPQHF

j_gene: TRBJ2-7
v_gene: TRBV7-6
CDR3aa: CASSSGPNYEQYF

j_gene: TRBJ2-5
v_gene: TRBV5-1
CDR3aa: CASSFRGQETQYF

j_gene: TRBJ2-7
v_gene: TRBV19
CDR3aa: CASSRESGQNYEQYF

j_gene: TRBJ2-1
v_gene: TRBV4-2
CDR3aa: CASSRWDREANEQFF